This T cell receptor (beta chain) was found in a study of T cells in Graves' hyperthyroidism and ophthalmopathy. Study-level points and caveats: Most thyroid-expanded clonotypes above 0.001 were also found in blood.

RNA transcripts gave rise to amplified TCR beta CDR3 regions. The TCR CDR3 was amplified in a first-round RT-PCR using the HTBI primer set. A single record per CDR3 protein comes from TCRdb applying MiXCR to the multiplex PCR reads. The sample has 600,000 to 800,000 distinct CDR3 sequences; over 35% are singletons. In germline, CDR1 is LNHNV, CDR2 YYDKDF (reference sequence). The V gene lost 1 base and the J gene lost 0 bases, with 6 bases spanning the gap. The CDR3 extends over 14 amino acids. If no ophthalmopathy progression occurred within 18 months, Graves' hyperthyroidism was stable. Patients with uncontrolled infections, other autoimmune diseases, pregnancy or lactation were excluded. The study based diagnoses on clinical symptoms, serum thyroxine and TRAb, thyroid ultrasound and orbital computed tomography. This clonotype was detected ten times or more. Its target is unknown.

Material for sequencing was blood. The rearrangement links TRBV15 to TRBJ1-1; D remains unclear. The origin of this receptor is a woman in her thirties or forties with Graves' hyperthyroidism. In DNA form, the CDR3 reads TGTGCCACCAGCAGAGCAGGTATGAACACTGAAGCTTTCTTT. Translation: CATSRAGMNTEAFF.